This is a list of T cell receptor beta chains from one sample in a study of blood T cell repertoires in COVID-19. The method was immunoSEQ multiplex PCR; TCRdb's version includes in-frame clones alone and lacks a portion of them. Among around 250,000 clones listed, 75% to 90% were seen once. Material: peripheral blood. These TCRs come from a woman between 40 and 50 years old who had recovered from COVID-19. The CDR3 runs from the conserved cysteine through the conserved F or W. Each record gives: clone size, V gene, D gene, J gene, CDR3 DNA, CDR3 protein. A D gene is named only where the DNA matches it firmly. Only some rows state a clone size, as once, few, many or a class for expanded clones.

size: NA
V: TRBV7-2
D: TRBD1
J: TRBJ1-1
DNA: TGTGCCAGCAGCCAGGGACAGTACAAAGCTTTCTTT
CDR3: CASSQGQYKAFF

size: NA
V: TRBV11-2
D: TRBD1
J: TRBJ1-2
DNA: TGTGCCAGCAGTACAGGGGGGACTAACTATGGCTACACCTTC
CDR3: CASSTGGTNYGYTF

size: NA
V: TRBV11-1
D: NA
J: TRBJ1-6
DNA: TGTGCCAGCAGCTTAGGAGTAAGCTCCTATAATTCACCCCTCCACTTT
CDR3: CASSLGVSSYNSPLHF

size: once
V: TRBV29-1
D: NA
J: TRBJ2-7
DNA: TGCAGCGTTAGGACCGGGGGCGAGCAGTACTTC
CDR3: CSVRTGGEQYF

size: few
V: TRBV5-4
D: TRBD2
J: TRBJ2-2
DNA: TGTGCCAGCAGCCAAGGGACTAGCGGGGCCGGGGAGCTGTTTTTT
CDR3: CASSQGTSGAGELFF

size: few
V: TRBV12-3/TRBV12-4
D: TRBD2
J: TRBJ2-3
DNA: TGTGCCAGCAGGGGACTATCAGATACGCAGTATTTT
CDR3: CASRGLSDTQYF

size: few
V: TRBV4-3
D: NA
J: TRBJ2-2
DNA: TGCGCCAGCAGCCAAGAGCCGGGTAACACCGGGGAGCTGTTTTTT
CDR3: CASSQEPGNTGELFF

size: once
V: TRBV2
D: NA
J: TRBJ1-1
DNA: TGTGCCAGCAGGATGACAGAGAACACTGAAGCTTTCTTT
CDR3: CASRMTENTEAFF

size: NA
V: TRBV10-1
D: TRBD2
J: TRBJ2-1
DNA: TGCGCCAGTAGTCTAGGACTAGCGGACAATGAGCAGTTCTTC
CDR3: CASSLGLADNEQFF

size: NA
V: TRBV10-2
D: NA
J: TRBJ2-7
DNA: TGCGCCAGCAGTGAGGGCAGGTACGAGCAGTACTTC
CDR3: CASSEGRYEQYF

size: NA
V: TRBV30
D: NA
J: TRBJ1-2
DNA: TGTGCCTGGAGTCTAGGGGCCCCCCCTGGCTACACCTTC
CDR3: CAWSLGAPPGYTF

size: few
V: TRBV7-9
D: NA
J: TRBJ2-1
DNA: TGTGCCAGCAGCCAAACAGGTGAAGTGGAGCAGTTCTTC
CDR3: CASSQTGEVEQFF

size: NA
V: TRBV19
D: TRBD1
J: TRBJ1-1
DNA: TGTGCCAGTAGACAACAGGGGAGTGTTGATGAAGCTTTCTTT
CDR3: CASRQQGSVDEAFF

size: NA
V: TRBV7-3
D: NA
J: TRBJ1-3
DNA: TGTGCCAGCAGCCAGACAGGAGACGGAAACACCATATATTTT
CDR3: CASSQTGDGNTIYF

size: NA
V: TRBV3-1/TRBV3-2
D: TRBD1
J: TRBJ2-5
DNA: TGTGCCAGCAGCCAAGATTGGGGCCAGGGGGCAGAGACCCAGTACTTC
CDR3: CASSQDWGQGAETQYF

size: NA
V: TRBV7-9
D: TRBD1
J: TRBJ2-3
DNA: TGTGCCAGCAGCCAGGGACAGGGAAACACAGATACGCAGTATTTT
CDR3: CASSQGQGNTDTQYF

size: NA
V: TRBV14
D: NA
J: TRBJ1-2
DNA: TGTGCCAGCAGCCAAGAGTATTCGACAGCTAACTATGGCTACACCTTC
CDR3: CASSQEYSTANYGYTF

size: NA
V: TRBV28
D: NA
J: TRBJ2-7
DNA: TGTGCCAGTACAGGGGAGGCCGAGCAGTACTTC
CDR3: CASTGEAEQYF

size: NA
V: TRBV27
D: NA
J: TRBJ2-2
DNA: TGTGCCAGCAGTTTATCGGGGGCTTACGGGGAGCTGTTTTTT
CDR3: CASSLSGAYGELFF

size: NA
V: TRBV4-1
D: TRBD1
J: TRBJ1-6
DNA: TGCGCCAGCAGCCACAACCGGGACAGGGCGGGCTCACCCCTCCACTTT
CDR3: CASSHNRDRAGSPLHF

size: NA
V: TRBV24-1
D: NA
J: TRBJ2-1
DNA: TGTGCCACCAGTGACACTAGCAGGGACAATGAGCAGTTCTTC
CDR3: CATSDTSRDNEQFF

size: NA
V: TRBV19
D: TRBD1
J: TRBJ2-7
DNA: TGTGCCAGTAGTATGTGGGACAGGGGGGACGAGCAGTACTTC
CDR3: CASSMWDRGDEQYF

size: NA
V: TRBV11-2
D: TRBD2
J: TRBJ2-1
DNA: TGTGCCAGCAGCTTCCGCTCCCAGCGGGAGCTTGAGCAGTTCTTC
CDR3: CASSFRSQRELEQFF

size: NA
V: TRBV7-9
D: NA
J: TRBJ2-3
DNA: TGTGCCAGCAGCTTCGGTGCCAGCACAGATACGCAGTATTTT
CDR3: CASSFGASTDTQYF

size: NA
V: TRBV24-1
D: TRBD1
J: TRBJ1-5
DNA: TGTGCCACCAGTTGGGGACAGAGCAATCAGCCCCAGCATTTT
CDR3: CATSWGQSNQPQHF

size: NA
V: TRBV19
D: NA
J: TRBJ2-2
DNA: TGTGCCAGTAGTATAGCGCTAGTTCGGACCGGGGAGCTGTTTTTT
CDR3: CASSIALVRTGELFF

size: NA
V: TRBV30
D: NA
J: TRBJ1-6
DNA: TGTGCCTGGAGTGTAGCCGTCTATAATTCACCCCTCCACTTT
CDR3: CAWSVAVYNSPLHF

size: NA
V: TRBV4-2
D: TRBD2
J: TRBJ2-7
DNA: TGTGCCAGCAGCCACCCTAGCGGGGGGGCTGGCGAGCAGTACTTC
CDR3: CASSHPSGGAGEQYF

size: few
V: TRBV28
D: NA
J: TRBJ1-2
DNA: TGTGCCAGCAGCTCAGTAGGGAGCTATGGCTACACCTTC
CDR3: CASSSVGSYGYTF

size: NA
V: TRBV27
D: NA
J: TRBJ2-7
DNA: TGTGCCAGCAGTTTTAGGGAAGCGGACGAGCAGTACTTC
CDR3: CASSFREADEQYF

size: NA
V: TRBV5-4
D: NA
J: TRBJ2-3
DNA: TGTGCCAGCAGCTTGGGGGGGGGCACAGATACGCAGTATTTT
CDR3: CASSLGGGTDTQYF

size: NA
V: TRBV5-4
D: NA
J: TRBJ2-5
DNA: TGTGCCAGCAGCTTGGGTGCCGGTCGGGAGACCCAGTACTTC
CDR3: CASSLGAGRETQYF

size: NA
V: TRBV7-6
D: TRBD1
J: TRBJ2-2
DNA: TGTGCCAGCAGCCCACGGGACAGGGCGCGCACCGGGGAGCTGTTTTTT
CDR3: CASSPRDRARTGELFF

size: few
V: TRBV7-2
D: TRBD1
J: TRBJ1-5
DNA: TGTGCCAGCAGCTGGACAGGGGATGAGAATCAGCCCCAGCATTTT
CDR3: CASSWTGDENQPQHF

size: NA
V: TRBV7-3
D: TRBD1
J: TRBJ2-1
DNA: TGTGCCAGCAGCTCCCCAACGACAGGGTTTAATGAGCAGTTCTTC
CDR3: CASSSPTTGFNEQFF

size: NA
V: TRBV5-4
D: TRBD1
J: TRBJ1-5
DNA: TGTGCCAGCAGCTTGGACAGGGGGCTGGGTCAGCCCCAGCATTTT
CDR3: CASSLDRGLGQPQHF

size: NA
V: TRBV19
D: TRBD1
J: TRBJ2-7
DNA: TGTGCCAGTACGAATTCGGGGACAGGGCCCTACGAGCAGTACTTC
CDR3: CASTNSGTGPYEQYF